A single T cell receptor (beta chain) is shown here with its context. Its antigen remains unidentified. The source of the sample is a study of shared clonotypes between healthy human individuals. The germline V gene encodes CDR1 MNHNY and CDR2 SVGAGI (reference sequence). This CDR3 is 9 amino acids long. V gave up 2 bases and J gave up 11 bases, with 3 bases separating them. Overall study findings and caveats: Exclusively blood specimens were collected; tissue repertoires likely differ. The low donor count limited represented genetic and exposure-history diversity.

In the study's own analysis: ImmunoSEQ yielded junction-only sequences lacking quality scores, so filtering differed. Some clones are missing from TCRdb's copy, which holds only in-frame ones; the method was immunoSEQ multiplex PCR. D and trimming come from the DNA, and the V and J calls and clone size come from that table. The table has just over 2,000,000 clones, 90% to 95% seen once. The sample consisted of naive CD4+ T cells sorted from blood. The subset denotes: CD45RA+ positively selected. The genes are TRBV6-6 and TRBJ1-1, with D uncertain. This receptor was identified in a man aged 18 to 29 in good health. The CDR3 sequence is CASSYPAFF. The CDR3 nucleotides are TGTGCCAGCAGTTACCCCGCTTTCTTT.